These 12 T cell receptor beta chains were sequenced from one sample in a study of blood T cell repertoires in COVID-19 (dated by TCRdb to 2020 to 2022). The library was made by the immunoSEQ multiplex PCR assay. TCRdb took over this immuneACCESS table, retaining in-frame rearrangements with V and J assigned. Such tables are incomplete; in checked studies, under half of the missing clones stem from an unresolved V gene, and the remainder is unexplained. The sample data list tens of thousands of clones, and around 89% of these were observed just once. The ten largest clones take up just under 8.5% of the sample. Sequencing used peripheral blood. These receptors were collected from a human donor with active COVID-19. The donor label of this sample is uncertain.

The chain has TRBV10-3 and TRBJ2-5, with a tentative D call TRBD1 (6 bases). Germline V gives CDR1 ENHRY, CDR2 SYGVKD. V was cut by 3 bases and J by 4 bases, with 9 bases left in between. The CDR3 totals 13 residues. The CDR3 here is CAISDQTGETQYF. The CDR3 nucleotides read TGTGCCATCAGTGATCAGACAGGAGAGACCCAGTACTTC.

The chain carries TRBV7-9 and TRBJ1-2; D is unclear. V lost 3 bases and J lost 8, with 13 bases in between. Germline assignment: CDR1 SEHNR and CDR2 FQNEAQ (reference sequence). This CDR3 region has 13 residues. CDR3 sequence reads: CASSFRRRRGYTF. The CDR3 region has the DNA TGTGCCAGCAGCTTCCGACGCAGGAGGGGCTACACCTTC.

The chain employs TRBV5-6 and TRBJ1-4; 7 bases are shared with TRBD1. The CDR3 is 14 amino acids. Germline V CDR1 and CDR2: SGHDT, YYEEEE. The trim removed 3 bases at V and 6 bases at J, leaving 5 bases unmatched. In nucleotides, the CDR3 is TGTGCCAGCAGCTCTAGGGGGCCGGATGAAAAACTGTTTTTT. Translated, it gives CASSSRGPDEKLFF.

The chain recombines TRBV6-5 with TRBJ2-2; no clear D. Germline CDR1 and CDR2: MNHEY and SVGAGI. The V and J ends lost 4 bases and 5 bases respectively, with 5 bases between them. This CDR3 contains 12 residues. This chain's CDR3 is CASSLRTGELFF. The CDR3 DNA reads TGTGCCAGCAGTTTACGGACCGGGGAGCTGTTTTTT.

The chain employs TRBV21-1 and TRBJ2-1; the table names TRBD2, a call not compared with the DNA. TRBV21-1 is a documented pseudogene. This CDR3 contains 14 residues. CDR3 residues: CASSEKLSYNEQFF. CDR3 DNA sequence: TGTGCCAGCAGCGAGAAGCTATCCTACAATGAGCAGTTCTTC.

The V gene is TRBV29-1, the J gene TRBJ2-3, with TRBD1 identical over 10 bases. The germline V gene has CDR1 SQVTM and CDR2 ANQGSEA. V shed 6 bases and J 4 bases; nucleotides not matched to a gene: 7. The CDR3 is made up of 14 amino acids. The CDR3 DNA sequence: TGCAGCGTCCTGACAGGGGGCCCGGCAGATACGCAGTATTTT. Translation gives CSVLTGGPADTQYF.

V gene TRBV16 combines with J gene TRBJ1-1; D gene unclear. This CDR3 contains 12 residues. V dropped 1 base and J dropped 6 bases, with 6 bases sitting between them. CDR1 and CDR2 (germline): KGHSY, FQNENV. The CDR3 loop is CASSQLGSEAFF. The CDR3 coding sequence is TGTGCCAGCAGCCAATTGGGCTCTGAAGCTTTCTTT.

This clone showed up just once. Written as DNA, the CDR3 is TGTGCCAGCAGCTCCCCAGGGCCAAGCTACGAGCAGTACTTC. It translates to CASSSPGPSYEQYF. The rearrangement links TRBV7-2 to TRBJ2-7, with D perhaps matching TRBD1 (5 bases). The germline V and J ends were trimmed by 4 bases and 3 bases, with 13 bases remaining between them. This CDR3 region has 14 residues. Germline values: CDR1 SGHTA, CDR2 FQGNSA.

With regard to this clone: This may be a read error: a much more frequent sequence differs by one nucleotide. The J gene is TRBJ2-1, the V gene TRBV6-2 or TRBV6-3; D is possibly TRBD1 (6 bases). This CDR3 region has 14 residues. Trimming took off 4 bases at V and 0 bases at J, with 7 bases between the two ends. Germline V CDR1 and CDR2: MNHEY, SVGEGT. The DNA for the CDR3 is TGTGCCAGCAGTTTGGACAGCTCCTACAATGAGCAGTTCTTC. It yields the protein CASSLDSSYNEQFF.

The gene calls are TRBV7-3 and TRBJ2-2; D not certain. The CDR3 is 13 residues long. V was shortened by 1 base and J by 6 bases, with 6 bases between the two germline ends. Germline CDR1 is SGHTA and CDR2 is FQGTGA. The CDR3 nucleotides are TGTGCCAGCAGCTTAATAGCCCCCGGGGAGCTGTTTTTT. Encoded protein: CASSLIAPGELFF. Looking up the rest from reference TRBV7-3 and TRBJ2-2 gives the full variable domain: GAGVSQTPSNKVTEKGKYVELRCDPISGHTALYWYRQSLGQGPEFLIYFQGTGAADDSGLPNDRFFAVRPEGSVSTLKIQRTERGDSAVYLCASSLIAPGELFFGEGSRLTVL.

This rearrangement joins TRBV5-1 to TRBJ2-2; 9 nucleotides line up with TRBD2. With V trimmed by 1 base and J by 3 bases, 4 bases remained unmatched. Germline CDR1 reads SGHRS; CDR2 reads YFSETQ. The CDR3 is 16 amino acids. The DNA for the CDR3 is TGCGCCAGCAGCTTGTCAAGCGGGGGGTACACCGGGGAGCTGTTTTTT. This gives the protein CASSLSSGGYTGELFF.

The chain carries TRBV27 and TRBJ1-6, with 8 positions matching TRBD1. The CDR3 is made up of 16 amino acids. J gave up 4 bases and V 3 bases, and 5 bases lay outside the gene matches. Germline CDR1 reads MNHEY; CDR2 reads SMNVEV (reference sequence). The CDR3 DNA is TGTGCCAGCAGTTTGATGGGACAGGCATATAATTCACCCCTCCACTTT. This translates into CASSLMGQAYNSPLHF.